Below, 8 T cell receptor beta chains from the same sample are listed, as sequenced in a study of neurological immune-mediated disorders. Via MiXCR, TCRdb re-called the 5' RACE reads, giving one row per CDR3 protein. The data contain about 66,000 distinct CDR3 sequences, 3.9% of them seen just once; the ten biggest clones take up 1.3%. Input material: PBMCs. The receptors derive from a man younger than 40 with multiple sclerosis.

V usage is TRBV5-1 and J usage is TRBJ2-7, with a possible D match to TRBD1 (5 bases). Germline assignment: CDR1 SGHRS and CDR2 YFSETQ. CDR3 length: 13 amino acids. Trimming stripped 4 bases from V and 0 bases from J, with 8 bases between. The CDR3 DNA follows: TGCGCCAGCAGCCTGACAGACTCCTACGAGCAGTACTTC. It is translated as CASSLTDSYEQYF. Full variable domain (missing parts from reference TRBV5-1 and TRBJ2-7): KAGVTQTPRYLIKTRGQQVTLSCSPISGHRSVSWYQQTPGQGLQFLFEYFSETQRNKGNFPGRFSGRQFSNSRSEMNVSTLELGDSALYLCASSLTDSYEQYFGPGTRLTVT.

In its sample, this clonotype was seen many times. This rearrangement joins TRBV10-3 to TRBJ2-2; 12 bases align to TRBD1. The V gene's germline CDR1 is ENHRY and CDR2 SYGVKD. This CDR3 spans 18 amino acids. V was clipped by 4 bases and J by 3 bases; unmatched bases: 9. The CDR3 DNA sequence: TGTGCCATCAGTGGGTTGGGACAGGGGGCGCAGGACACCGGGGAGCTGTTTTTT. This translates into CAISGLGQGAQDTGELFF.

This clonotype occurred many times. This chain connects TRBV5-1 to TRBJ2-2; possibly TRBD2 for D (5 bases). The CDR3 loop spans 15 amino acids. V gave up 4 bases and J gave up 6 bases, with 16 bases separating them. The germline V gene encodes CDR1 SGHRS and CDR2 YFSETQ. The CDR3 nucleotides are TGCGCCAGCAGCCCACGGACGGGATCCTCCGGGGAGCTGTTTTTT. This translates into CASSPRTGSSGELFF.

There are many counts of this clonotype. The chain is built from TRBV5-1 and TRBJ2-5, with TRBD2 matching 13 bases. Germline V gene lookup returns CDR1 SGHRS and CDR2 YFSETQ. This CDR3 is 15 amino acids long. V lost 4 bases to trimming and J lost 1 base; unmatched junction nucleotides: 1. CDR3 DNA: TGCGCCAGCAGCCGGACTAGCGGGGGCCAAGAGACCCAGTACTTC. Its translation is CASSRTSGGQETQYF.

This clonotype was seen repeatedly, ten times or more. The gene calls are TRBV3-1 and TRBJ2-5, with D tentatively TRBD2 (7 bases). Trimming removed 4 bases at V and 0 bases at J, with 12 bases between. The CDR3 has 15 amino acids. Germline lookup yields CDR1 LGHDT and CDR2 YNNKEL (reference sequence). In DNA form, the CDR3 reads TGTGCCAGCAGCCTCTCGGGGGGCGACCAAGAGACCCAGTACTTC. Translating it yields CASSLSGGDQETQYF.

This clonotype showed up many times. The chain recombines TRBV7-2 with TRBJ1-4; the D is unclear. V was trimmed by 5 bases and J by 7 bases, leaving 8 bases between them. This CDR3 contains 12 residues. Germline V gene data show CDR1 as SGHTA and CDR2 as FQGNSA. This chain's CDR3 is CASSPGSEKLFF. The CDR3 nucleotides are TGTGCCAGCAGCCCCGGCTCTGAAAAACTGTTTTTT.

This clonotype was recorded many times. The V call is TRBV12-5, the J call TRBJ2-7; D may be TRBD1 (6 bases). The CDR3 is 15 amino acids. Per the germline V gene, CDR1 is LGHNT and CDR2 is FRNRAP. Trimming removed 6 bases at V and 1 base at J, with 16 bases between. CDR3 bases: TGTGCTAGTGGCACCTCCGGGACACAATCCTACGAGCAGTACTTC. This translates into CASGTSGTQSYEQYF.

The chain combines TRBV19 with TRBJ2-7; 9 bases are a match to TRBD2. From germline, CDR1 is LNHDA and CDR2 SQIVND (reference sequence). The CDR3 contains 14 residues. Trimming at V came to 5 bases and at J to 2 bases, leaving 4 bases not matched to a gene. This CDR3 reads CASSLVAGAYEQYF. The CDR3 nucleotides are TGTGCCAGTAGTCTGGTAGCGGGGGCCTACGAGCAGTACTTC.